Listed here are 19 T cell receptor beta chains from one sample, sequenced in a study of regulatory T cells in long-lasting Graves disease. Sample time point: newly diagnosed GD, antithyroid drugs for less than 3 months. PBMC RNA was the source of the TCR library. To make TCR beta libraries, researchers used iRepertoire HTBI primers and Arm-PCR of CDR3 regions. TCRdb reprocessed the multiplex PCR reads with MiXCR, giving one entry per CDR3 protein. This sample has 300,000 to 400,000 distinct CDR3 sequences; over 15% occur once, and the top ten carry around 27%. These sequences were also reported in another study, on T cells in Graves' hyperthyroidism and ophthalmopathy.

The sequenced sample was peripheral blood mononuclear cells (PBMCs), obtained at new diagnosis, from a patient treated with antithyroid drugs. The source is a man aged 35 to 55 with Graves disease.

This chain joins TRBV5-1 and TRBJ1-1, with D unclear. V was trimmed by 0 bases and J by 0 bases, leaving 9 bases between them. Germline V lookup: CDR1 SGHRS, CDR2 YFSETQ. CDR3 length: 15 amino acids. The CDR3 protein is CASSLEMQMNTEAFF. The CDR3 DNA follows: TGCGCCAGCAGCTTGGAGATGCAGATGAACACTGAAGCTTTCTTT.

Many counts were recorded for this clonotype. The chain's CDR3 is CAISGQGRDEQYF. For the CDR3, the DNA is TGTGCCATCAGCGGACAGGGACGTGACGAGCAGTACTTC. The chain links TRBV10-3 to TRBJ2-7; 8 bases are a match to TRBD1. The junction had 6 bases not matched to a gene; V was cut back by 6 bases and J by 5 bases. Germline-derived CDR1 and CDR2 are ENHRY and SYGVKD. The CDR3 length is 13 residues.

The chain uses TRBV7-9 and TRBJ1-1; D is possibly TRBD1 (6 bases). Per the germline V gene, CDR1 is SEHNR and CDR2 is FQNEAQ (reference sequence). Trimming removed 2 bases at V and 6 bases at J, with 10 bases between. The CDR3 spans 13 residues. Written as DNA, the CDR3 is TGTGCCAGCAGCTTACAGGGGTCGTCTGAAGCTTTCTTT. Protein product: CASSLQGSSEAFF.

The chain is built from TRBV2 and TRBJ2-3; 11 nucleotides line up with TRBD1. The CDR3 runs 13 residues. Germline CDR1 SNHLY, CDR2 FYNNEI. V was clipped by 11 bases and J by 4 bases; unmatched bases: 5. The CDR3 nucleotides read TGTGCCGGCCCGGGACAGGGGGCAGATACGCAGTATTTT. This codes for CAGPGQGADTQYF. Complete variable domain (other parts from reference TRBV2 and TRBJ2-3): EPEVTQTPSHQVTQMGQEVILRCVPISNHLYFYWYRQILGQKVEFLVSFYNNEISEKSEIFDDQFSVERPDGSNFTLKIRSTKLEDSAMYFCAGPGQGADTQYFGPGTRLTVL.

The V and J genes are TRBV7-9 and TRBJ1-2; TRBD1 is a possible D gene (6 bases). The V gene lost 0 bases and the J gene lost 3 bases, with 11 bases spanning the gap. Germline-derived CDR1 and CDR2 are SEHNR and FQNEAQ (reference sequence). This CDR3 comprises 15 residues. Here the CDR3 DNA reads TGTGCCAGCAGCTTAGCTTGGACAGCTCACTATGGCTACACCTTC. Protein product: CASSLAWTAHYGYTF.

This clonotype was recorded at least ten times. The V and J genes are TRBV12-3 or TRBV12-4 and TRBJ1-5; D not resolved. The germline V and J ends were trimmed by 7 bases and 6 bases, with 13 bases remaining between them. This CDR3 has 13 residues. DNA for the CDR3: TGTGCCAGCACGCACTCGGGCTCTCAGCCCCAGCATTTT. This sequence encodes CASTHSGSQPQHF.

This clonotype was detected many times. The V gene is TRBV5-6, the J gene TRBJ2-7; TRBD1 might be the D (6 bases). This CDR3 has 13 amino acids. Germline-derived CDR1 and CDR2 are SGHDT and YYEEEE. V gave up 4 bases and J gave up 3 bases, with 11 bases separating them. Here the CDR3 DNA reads TGTGCCAGCAGCGTAGACAGGTACTACGAGCAGTACTTC. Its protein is CASSVDRYYEQYF. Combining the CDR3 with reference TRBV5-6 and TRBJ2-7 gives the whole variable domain DAGVTQSPTHLIKTRGQQVTLRCSPKSGHDTVSWYQQALGQGPQFIFQYYEEEERQRGNFPDRFSGHQFPNYSSELNVNALLLGDSALYLCASSVDRYYEQYFGPGTRLTVT.

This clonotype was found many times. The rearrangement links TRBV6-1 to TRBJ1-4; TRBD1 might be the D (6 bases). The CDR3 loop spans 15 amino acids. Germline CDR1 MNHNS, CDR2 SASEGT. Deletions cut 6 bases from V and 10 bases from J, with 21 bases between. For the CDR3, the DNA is TGTGCCAGCAGGCTCCAAGCTCGGGGGCTAGGAAAACTGTTTTTT. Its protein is CASRLQARGLGKLFF.

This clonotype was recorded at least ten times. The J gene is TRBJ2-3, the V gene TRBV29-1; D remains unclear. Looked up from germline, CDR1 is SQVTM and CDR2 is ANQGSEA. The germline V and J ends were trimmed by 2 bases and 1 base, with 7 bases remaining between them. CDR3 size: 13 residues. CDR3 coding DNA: TGCAGCGTTGAACAGGCCGGCACAGATACGCAGTATTTT. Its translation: CSVEQAGTDTQYF.

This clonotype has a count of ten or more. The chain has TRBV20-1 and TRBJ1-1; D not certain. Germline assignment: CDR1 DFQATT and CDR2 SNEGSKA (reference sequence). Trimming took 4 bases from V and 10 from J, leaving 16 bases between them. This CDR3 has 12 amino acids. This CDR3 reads CSATSRGKTAFF. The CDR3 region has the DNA TGCAGTGCTACCAGTAGAGGGAAAACAGCTTTCTTT.

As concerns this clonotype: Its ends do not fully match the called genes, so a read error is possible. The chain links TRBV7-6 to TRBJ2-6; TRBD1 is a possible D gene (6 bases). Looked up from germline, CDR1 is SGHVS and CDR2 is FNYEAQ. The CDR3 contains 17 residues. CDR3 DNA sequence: TGTGCCAGCAGCTTAGGAGCAGGGGTCTCTGAGGCCAACGTCCTGACTTTC. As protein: CASSLGAGVSEANVLTF.

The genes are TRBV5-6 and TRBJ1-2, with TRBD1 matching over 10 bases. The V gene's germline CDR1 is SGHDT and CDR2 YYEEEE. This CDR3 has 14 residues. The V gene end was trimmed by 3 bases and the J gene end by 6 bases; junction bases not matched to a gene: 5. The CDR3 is CASSYATGGHGYTF. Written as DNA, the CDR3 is TGTGCCAGCAGCTACGCGACAGGGGGCCATGGCTACACCTTC. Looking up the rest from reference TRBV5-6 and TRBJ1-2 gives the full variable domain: DAGVTQSPTHLIKTRGQQVTLRCSPKSGHDTVSWYQQALGQGPQFIFQYYEEEERQRGNFPDRFSGHQFPNYSSELNVNALLLGDSALYLCASSYATGGHGYTFGSGTRLTVV.

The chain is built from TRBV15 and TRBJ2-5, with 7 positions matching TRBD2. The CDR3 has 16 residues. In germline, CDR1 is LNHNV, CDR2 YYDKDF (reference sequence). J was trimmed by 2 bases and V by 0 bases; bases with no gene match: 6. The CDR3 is CATSREGRDVQETQYF. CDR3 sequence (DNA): TGTGCCACCAGCAGAGAAGGGAGGGACGTACAAGAGACCCAGTACTTC.

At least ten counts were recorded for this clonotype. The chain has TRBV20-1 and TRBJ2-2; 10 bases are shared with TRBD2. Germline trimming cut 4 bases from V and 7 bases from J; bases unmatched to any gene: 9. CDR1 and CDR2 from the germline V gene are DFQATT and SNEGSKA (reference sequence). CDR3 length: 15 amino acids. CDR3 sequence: CSANSGGSFGGELFF. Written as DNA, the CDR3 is TGCAGTGCTAATAGCGGGGGGTCCTTCGGCGGGGAGCTGTTTTTT.

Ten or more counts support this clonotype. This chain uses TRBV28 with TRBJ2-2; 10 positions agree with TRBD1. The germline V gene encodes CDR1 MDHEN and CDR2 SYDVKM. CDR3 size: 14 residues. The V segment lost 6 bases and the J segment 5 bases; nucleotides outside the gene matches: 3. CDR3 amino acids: CASRDRGRTGELFF. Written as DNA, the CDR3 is TGTGCCAGCAGAGACAGGGGGCGGACCGGGGAGCTGTTTTTT.

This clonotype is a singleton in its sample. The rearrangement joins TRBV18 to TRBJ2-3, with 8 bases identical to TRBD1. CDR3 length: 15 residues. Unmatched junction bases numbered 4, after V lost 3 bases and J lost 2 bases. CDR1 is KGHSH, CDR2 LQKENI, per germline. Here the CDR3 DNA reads TGTGCCAGCTCACCCAGGACAGGGATCACAGATACGCAGTATTTT. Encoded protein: CASSPRTGITDTQYF.

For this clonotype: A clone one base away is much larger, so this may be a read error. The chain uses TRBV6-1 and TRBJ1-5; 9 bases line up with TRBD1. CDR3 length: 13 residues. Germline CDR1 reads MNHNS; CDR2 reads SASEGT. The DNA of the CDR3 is TGTGCCAGCAGTGTTACAGGGGGCCAGCCCCGGCATTTT. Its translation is CASSVTGGQPRHF.

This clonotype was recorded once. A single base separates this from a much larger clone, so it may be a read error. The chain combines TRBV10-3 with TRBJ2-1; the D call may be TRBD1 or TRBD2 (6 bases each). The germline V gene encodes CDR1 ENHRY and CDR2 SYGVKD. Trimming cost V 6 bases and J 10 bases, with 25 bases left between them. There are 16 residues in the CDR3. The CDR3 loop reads CAIRAPGGTKTYEQFF. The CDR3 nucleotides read TGTGCCATCAGAGCGCCAGGAGGGACAAAAACCTACGAGCAGTTCTTC.

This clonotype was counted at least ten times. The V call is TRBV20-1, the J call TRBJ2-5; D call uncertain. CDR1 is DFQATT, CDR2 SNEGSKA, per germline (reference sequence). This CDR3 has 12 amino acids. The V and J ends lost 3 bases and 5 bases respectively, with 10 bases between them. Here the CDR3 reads CSASVVGETQYF. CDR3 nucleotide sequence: TGCAGTGCTAGTGTTGTTGGGGAGACCCAGTACTTC.